The rows below give T cell receptor beta chains drawn from one sample of a study of T cell responses to AZD1222 COVID-19 vaccine. Sequencing was performed with immunoSEQ multiplex PCR; in TCRdb, only in-frame clones are kept and a portion is missing. Counted here are tens of thousands of clones, roughly 90% occurring once; the ten biggest clones make up roughly 8%. The source was peripheral blood, collected on day 0 of AZD1222 vaccination. These TCRs come from an adult in good health. The CDR3 runs from the conserved cysteine through the conserved F or W.

14 | TRBJ1-2 | TRBV7-2 | CASSSGQGTYGYTF
12 | TRBJ2-3 | TRBV7-3 | CASSNRADTQYF
15 | TRBJ2-7 | TRBV3-1/TRBV3-2 | CASSQDERNPYEQYF
13 | TRBJ2-1 | TRBV4-3 | CASSQAERNEQFF
16 | TRBJ1-2 | TRBV5-1 | CASSTSRTAVNYGYTF
15 | TRBJ2-1 | TRBV6-5 | CASSQSRPFNNEQFF
15 | TRBJ2-1 | TRBV5-5 | CASSLVVVSYNEQFF
12 | TRBJ2-1 | TRBV7-2 | CASDDRFLQQFF
13 | TRBJ2-2 | TRBV18 | CASSGGATGELFF
17 | TRBJ2-1 | TRBV7-9 | CASSLAGDPPPYNEQFF
16 | TRBJ1-3 | TRBV11-2 | CASSLEVRVSGNTIYF
15 | TRBJ1-3 | TRBV18 | CASSQDRGLGNTIYF
18 | TRBJ2-2 | TRBV7-9 | CASSTTVNVEANTGELFF
15 | TRBJ1-1 | TRBV4-1 | CASSQGGIGKTEAFF
14 | TRBJ1-1 | TRBV19 | CASSIAGTATEAFF
14 | TRBJ1-1 | TRBV19 | CASSIPRGAPEAFF
14 | TRBJ2-5 | TRBV5-4 | CASTTMGGVQTQYF
13 | TRBJ1-2 | TRBV24-1 | CATRAGGSNGYTF
17 | TRBJ2-3 | TRBV7-9 | CASSQGQGGTSTDTQYF
16 | TRBJ2-5 | TRBV6-4 | CASSPRALAGVETQYF
18 | TRBJ1-1 | TRBV19 | CASSIDPAGDRGNTEAFF
16 | TRBJ1-1 | TRBV7-6 | CASSLPGQFLNTEAFF
13 | TRBJ2-1 | TRBV5-1 | CASSQGAGVEQFF
14 | TRBJ2-1 | TRBV9 | CASSSRLASNEQFF
15 | TRBJ2-7 | TRBV7-9 | CASSQNRDRRDEQYF
11 | TRBJ2-3 | TRBV27 | CASSLRDTQYF
15 | TRBJ2-2 | TRBV6-4 | CASSDLAGGPGELFF
14 | TRBJ2-7 | TRBV4-1 | CASSQGDRGYEQYF
13 | TRBJ1-1 | TRBV12-3/TRBV12-4 | CASSLSRNTEAFF
19 | TRBJ2-2 | TRBV4-2 | CASSQDSSALAGITGELFF
15 | TRBJ1-5 | TRBV27 | CASSLGGQGNQPQHF
16 | TRBJ1-1 | TRBV5-1 | CASSLDGARVSTEAFF
15 | TRBJ1-2 | TRBV27 | CASSSRDSGVGGYTF
15 | TRBJ1-1 | TRBV2 | CASSEALYRNTEAFF
13 | TRBJ2-7 | TRBV30 | CAWSLGQGYEQYF
15 | TRBJ2-7 | TRBV27 | CASSLKGPDSYEQYF
15 | TRBJ2-5 | TRBV5-6 | CASSWASADSGVGYF
17 | TRBJ2-3 | TRBV15 | CATSKSIGGASTDTQYF
8 | TRBJ1-1 | TRBV29-1 | CSVGEAFF
14 | TRBJ1-6 | TRBV5-4 | CASSSDTGLGPLHF
15 | TRBJ2-3 | TRBV7-3 | CASSLTPQSTDTQYF
15 | TRBJ1-5 | TRBV19 | CASSQPGQLNQPQHF
12 | TRBJ1-1 | TRBV4-1 | CASSQGDTEAFF
13 | TRBJ2-4 | TRBV5-1 | CASSFTGRDIQYF
14 | TRBJ1-1 | TRBV27 | CASSFGAGNTEAFF
14 | TRBJ2-5 | TRBV5-1 | CASSLGRAGETQYF
15 | TRBJ1-1 | TRBV6-5 | CASSYSIGGDTEAFF
16 | TRBJ2-7 | TRBV5-4 | CASRLELNRGDDEQYF
17 | TRBJ1-1 | TRBV19 | CASSIFPPTAGNTEAFF
12 | TRBJ1-2 | TRBV6-5 | CAPHGSHYGYTF
12 | TRBJ2-5 | TRBV10-3 | CAISEDQETQYF
14 | TRBJ1-4 | TRBV9 | CASSVATGSEKLFF
15 | TRBJ2-7 | TRBV9 | CASSALAGGLREQYF
14 | TRBJ2-5 | TRBV27 | CASSLRGSYETQYF